The 17 T cell receptor beta chains presented below share a single source sample, sequenced in a study of blood T cell repertoires in COVID-19. Clones were read by immunoSEQ multiplex PCR, and TCRdb kept only the in-frame ones, dropping some. Of around 180,000 clones in the sample, about four fifths were seen once. Sequenced sample: PBMCs or T cells enriched from blood (not recorded which). All receptors come from a man aged 50 to 59 who had recovered from COVID-19.

The rearrangement uses TRBV28 and TRBJ1-5, with D maybe TRBD1 (5 bases). This CDR3 has 15 residues. With 7 bases removed from V and 6 bases from J, the gap between germline ends came to 19 bases. Germline lookup yields CDR1 MDHEN and CDR2 SYDVKM. CDR3 sequence reads: CASNFGFGGIQPQHF. The DNA for the CDR3 is TGTGCCAGCAACTTCGGGTTCGGGGGAATTCAGCCCCAGCATTTT.

The rearrangement links TRBV19 to TRBJ2-7; tentatively, D is TRBD1 (6 bases). Deletions cut 3 bases from V and 3 bases from J, with 9 bases between. There are 13 residues in the CDR3. The germline CDR1 and CDR2 sequences are LNHDA and SQIVND (reference sequence). The CDR3 nucleotides read TGTGCCAGTAGTATTGGACAGCTCTACGAGCAGTACTTC. The encoded protein is CASSIGQLYEQYF. Full variable domain (missing parts from reference TRBV19 and TRBJ2-7): DGGITQSPKYLFRKEGQNVTLSCEQNLNHDAMYWYRQDPGQGLRLIYYSQIVNDFQKGDIAEGYSVSREKKESFPLTVTSAQKNPTAFYLCASSIGQLYEQYFGPGTRLTVT.

V is TRBV27 and J is TRBJ1-6; D not certain. There are 14 residues in the CDR3. Germline V lookup: CDR1 MNHEY, CDR2 SMNVEV (reference sequence). The V and J ends lost 3 bases and 4 bases respectively, with 7 bases between them. CDR3 loop: CASSFEGYNSPLHF. The CDR3 DNA sequence: TGTGCCAGCAGTTTCGAGGGTTATAATTCACCCCTCCACTTT.

This chain joins TRBV4-1 and TRBJ1-4; D is uncertain. Germline loops: CDR1 MGHRA, CDR2 YSYEKL. V was shortened by 7 bases and J by 3 bases, with 21 bases between the two germline ends. This CDR3 spans 17 amino acids. CDR3: CASNQLVTAAANEKLFF. The CDR3 DNA follows: TGCGCCAGCAACCAGTTAGTTACCGCTGCGGCTAATGAAAAACTGTTTTTT.

This clone was detected only a few times. The chain carries TRBV10-3 and TRBJ1-2; tentative D call: TRBD1 (6 bases). Germline lookup yields CDR1 ENHRY and CDR2 SYGVKD. This CDR3 is 16 amino acids long. Trimming removed 3 bases at V and 4 bases at J, with 18 bases between. CDR3 residues: CAISDPRTAEGYGYTF. As DNA, the CDR3 is TGTGCCATCAGTGACCCCCGGACAGCCGAGGGCTATGGCTACACCTTC.

This clone was counted once. The chain uses TRBV11-2 and TRBJ2-7; D is unclear. This CDR3 contains 14 residues. Germline V gene sequence: CDR1 SGHAT, CDR2 FQNNGV. V was cut by 3 bases and J by 4 bases, with 13 bases left in between. CDR3 loop: CASSFGGPMYEQYF. The DNA for the CDR3 is TGTGCCAGCAGCTTTGGTGGGCCCATGTACGAGCAGTACTTC.

This clone has only one observation. The chain has TRBV4-3 and TRBJ1-5; D is possibly TRBD1 (5 bases). Deletions cut 4 bases from V and 2 bases from J, with 12 bases between. This CDR3 is built from 15 residues. Germline V CDR1 and CDR2: LGHNA, YSLEER. The CDR3 bases are TGCGCCAGCAGCCCCGGATGGGGGGGCAATCAGCCCCAGCATTTT. Its protein is CASSPGWGGNQPQHF.

The V and J genes are TRBV5-1 and TRBJ2-7; 12 bases agree with TRBD2. The CDR3 has 16 residues. The V gene end was trimmed by 4 bases and the J gene end by 0 bases; junction bases not matched to a gene: 5. Germline V lookup: CDR1 SGHRS, CDR2 YFSETQ. The DNA of the CDR3 is TGCGCCAGCAGCCCGAGGACTAGCGGGGTCTCCTACGAGCAGTACTTC. It translates to CASSPRTSGVSYEQYF.

This chain joins TRBV6-2 or TRBV6-3 and TRBJ2-5; D unresolved. The V gene's germline CDR1 is MNHEY and CDR2 SVGEGT. The CDR3 loop spans 12 amino acids. Deletions cut 5 bases from V and 6 bases from J, with 10 bases between. CDR3 amino acids: CASSPVSKTQYF. Here the CDR3 DNA reads TGTGCCAGCAGTCCCGTATCTAAGACCCAGTACTTC.

The rearrangement joins TRBV30 to TRBJ1-6; D is ambiguous. The CDR3 totals 16 residues. V was pared by 4 bases and J by 0 bases, with 13 bases between. Germline CDR1 is GTSNPN and CDR2 is SVGIG (reference sequence). The CDR3 region is CAWTLGGSSYNSPLHF. The CDR3 coding sequence is TGTGCCTGGACCTTGGGCGGGAGCTCCTATAATTCACCCCTCCACTTT. The full variable domain, its missing parts supplied by reference TRBV30 and TRBJ1-6, is SQTIHQWPATLVQPVGSPLSLECTVEGTSNPNLYWYRQAAGRGLQLLFYSVGIGQISSEVPQNLSASRPQDRQFILSSKKLLLSDSGFYLCAWTLGGSSYNSPLHFGNGTRLTVT.

This chain uses TRBV6-5 with TRBJ1-6; 7 bases are shared with TRBD1. CDR1 is MNHEY and CDR2 is SVGAGI in the germline V gene. The trim removed 5 bases at V and 5 bases at J, leaving 6 bases unmatched. The CDR3 contains 15 residues. CDR3 bases: TGTGCCAGCAGTCAACCGGGACAGAATAATTCACCCCTCCACTTT. Translating gives CASSQPGQNNSPLHF.

The chain is built from TRBV7-2 and TRBJ2-2; 7 nucleotides agree with TRBD2. The CDR3 length is 17 residues. CDR1 and CDR2 from the germline V gene are SGHTA and FQGNSA. Trimming removed 1 base from V and 1 base from J; junction bases left unmatched: 6. CDR3 nucleotides: TGTGCCAGCAGCTTAGTAGGCGGGGGTCAGAACACCGGGGAGCTGTTTTTT. Encoded protein: CASSLVGGGQNTGELFF.

The V call is TRBV6-1, the J call TRBJ2-5, with 8 bases lining up with TRBD2. The CDR3 has 15 residues. V was pared by 2 bases and J by 1 base, with 3 bases of the junction left unmatched. Germline V gene lookup returns CDR1 MNHNS and CDR2 SASEGT. CDR3 protein: CASSERSGGQETQYF. The CDR3 DNA is TGTGCCAGCAGTGAAAGGAGCGGGGGCCAAGAGACCCAGTACTTC.

Here the CDR3 reads CASSWGQGANQPQHF. The CDR3 DNA follows: TGCGCCAGCAGCTGGGGACAGGGGGCAAATCAGCCCCAGCATTTT. The rearrangement joins TRBV5-1 to TRBJ1-5; 12 bases map to TRBD1. Germline-derived CDR1 and CDR2 are SGHRS and YFSETQ. This CDR3 is 15 amino acids long. V shed 3 bases and J 4 bases; nucleotides not matched to a gene: 2.

The genes are TRBV3-1 (or the pseudogene TRBV3-2) and TRBJ1-4, with a weak D call TRBD1 (6 bases). Germline V gene sequence: CDR1 LGHDT, CDR2 YNNKEL (reference sequence). CDR3 length: 16 residues. With 4 bases removed from V and 7 bases from J, the gap between germline ends came to 19 bases. CDR3 sequence: CASSLRLGGRGEKLFF. The CDR3 DNA reads TGTGCCAGCAGCCTCCGATTAGGGGGACGAGGTGAAAAACTGTTTTTT.

As DNA, the CDR3 is TGTGCCAGCAGCCCCTTGGGACAGGGTCAAGAGACCCAGTACTTC. This sequence encodes CASSPLGQGQETQYF. This chain connects TRBV2 to TRBJ2-5, with TRBD1 matching over 9 bases. The germline CDR1 and CDR2 sequences are SNHLY and FYNNEI. J gave up 2 bases and V 6 bases, and 7 bases lay outside the gene matches. The CDR3 is 15 residues long.

The chain is built from TRBV25-1 and TRBJ2-3; TRBD1 is a possible D gene (5 bases). Germline CDR1 is MGHDK and CDR2 is SYGVNS. This CDR3 has 16 residues. Trimming cost V 3 bases and J 3 bases, with 16 bases left between them. Written as DNA, the CDR3 is TGTGCCAGCAGTGAGCTCTCAGGGCTCATGACAGATACGCAGTATTTT. It encodes CASSELSGLMTDTQYF.